This T cell receptor beta chain was identified during a study of response to subunit inactivated influenza vaccine. Study-level results: T cells newly recruited by each seasonal influenza vaccination are few, the authors suggested.

TCRdb recomputed calls from the RT-PCR reads with MiXCR, one row per CDR3 protein. Among a few hundred thousand distinct CDR3 sequences listed, approximately 7.8% were seen once. Notes on this clonotype: The antigen is not known.

CDR1 and CDR2 (germline): ENHRY, SYGVKD. The CDR3 runs to 17 residues. The ends lost 0 bases at V and 3 bases at J; junction bases unmatched: 10. This sequence was found in a man between 50 and 69 years old who received an inactivated influenza vaccine. Source: PBMCs from blood, taken roughly 24 months after vaccination. The V and J genes are TRBV10-3 and TRBJ2-7, with 8 positions matching TRBD2. CDR3 region: CAISESGLAGRFYEQYF. The DNA for the CDR3 is TGTGCCATCAGTGAGTCGGGGCTAGCGGGTAGATTCTACGAGCAGTACTTC.